This T cell receptor (beta chain) originates from a study of shared clonotypes between healthy human individuals. Positively selected for CCR7, the CD45RO-negative cells used as naive CD8 cells excluded terminally differentiated effector memory CD45RA+ cells. Concerning this clone itself: Its antigen is as yet unknown.

Notes on the study in general: A handful of donors held roughly 5% of naive CD4 clonotypes in common. Generation probabilities were higher for clonotypes shared across all four sorted-subset donors than for unshared ones.

With V trimmed by 4 bases and J by 2 bases, 4 bases remained unmatched. CDR1 SGHVS and CDR2 FQNEAQ come from the germline V gene. This CDR3 is 14 amino acids long. Generated by immunoSEQ multiplex PCR, the TCRdb table keeps only in-frame clones and is missing some. Of some 2,100,000 clones in the sample, under 95% are singletons; the top ten hold more than 1.5%. The sequencing sample was made of naive CD8+ T cells from PBMCs. The receptor was isolated from a man between 18 and 29 years old in good health. Some clones in this sample may be carry-over from other donors' samples. The chain combines TRBV7-8 with TRBJ2-5, with 7 bases matching TRBD2. For the CDR3, the DNA is TGTGCCAGCAGCTATCAGGGAGGGCAAGAGACCCAGTACTTC. Residues: CASSYQGGQETQYF.